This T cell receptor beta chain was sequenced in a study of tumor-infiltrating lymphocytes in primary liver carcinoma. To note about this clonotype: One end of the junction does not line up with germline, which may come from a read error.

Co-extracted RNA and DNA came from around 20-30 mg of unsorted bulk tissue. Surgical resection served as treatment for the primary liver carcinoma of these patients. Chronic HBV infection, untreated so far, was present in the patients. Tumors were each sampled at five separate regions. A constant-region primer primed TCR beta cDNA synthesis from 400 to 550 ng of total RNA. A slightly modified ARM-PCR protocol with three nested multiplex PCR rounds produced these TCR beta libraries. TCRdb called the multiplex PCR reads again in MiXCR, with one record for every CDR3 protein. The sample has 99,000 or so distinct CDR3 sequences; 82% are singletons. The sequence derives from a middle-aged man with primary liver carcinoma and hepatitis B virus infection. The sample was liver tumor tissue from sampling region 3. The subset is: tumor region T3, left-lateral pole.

The CDR3 is CASSQEGLTGGRISSVDTIYF. The CDR3 nucleotides read TGTGCCAGCAGTCAAGAAGGCTTGACAGGGGGTCGTATTTCCTCTGTAGACACCATATATTTT. This rearrangement joins TRBV4-2 to TRBJ1-3; 9 nucleotides line up with TRBD1. The CDR3 runs 21 residues. CDR1 is LGHNA, CDR2 YNFKEQ, per germline.